This TCR beta chain stems from a study of blood T cell repertoires in COVID-19. The V gene's germline CDR1 is SGHNT and CDR2 YYREEE (reference sequence). V dropped 4 bases and J dropped 6; count of bases not matched to a gene: 4. This CDR3 region has 12 residues. Produced via immunoSEQ multiplex PCR; TCRdb's table is partial and in-frame only. The table has some 19,000 clones, 82% seen once. The V gene is TRBV5-4, the J gene TRBJ2-7; 7 nucleotides agree with TRBD1. The sequenced sample was peripheral blood. This TCR derives from a human donor in a cohort sampled during active COVID-19. CDR3 amino acids: CASSPRGFEQYF. The CDR3 bases are TGTGCCAGCAGCCCCAGGGGGTTCGAGCAGTACTTC.